The clone carrying this TCR beta chain has at least ten counts. The antigen is undetermined. The data originate from a study of shared clonotypes between healthy human individuals. Study-level results: Tissue TCR repertoires likely differ from these blood-only repertoires. All-four-donor shared clonotypes had higher generation probabilities than non-shared clonotypes did.

The table came from immunoSEQ multiplex PCR; TCRdb's copy has only in-frame clones and leaves some out. The sample consists of 600,000 to 750,000 clones, roughly 72% of them appearing once. The source of this sequence is a woman aged 30 to 39 in good health. Sequencing was done on a sample of memory CD4+ T cells sorted from blood. The subset: CD45RA-negative fraction.

The CDR3 is CASSSALGLAGSGHEQYF. The CDR3 DNA reads TGTGCCAGCAGCTCCGCCCTGGGACTAGCGGGGAGTGGCCACGAGCAGTACTTC. This sequence joins TRBV7-2 and TRBJ2-7, with 13 positions matching TRBD2. The CDR3 covers 18 residues. The germline V gene encodes CDR1 SGHTA and CDR2 FQGNSA. Trimming at V came to 4 bases and at J to 5 bases, leaving 14 bases not matched to a gene.